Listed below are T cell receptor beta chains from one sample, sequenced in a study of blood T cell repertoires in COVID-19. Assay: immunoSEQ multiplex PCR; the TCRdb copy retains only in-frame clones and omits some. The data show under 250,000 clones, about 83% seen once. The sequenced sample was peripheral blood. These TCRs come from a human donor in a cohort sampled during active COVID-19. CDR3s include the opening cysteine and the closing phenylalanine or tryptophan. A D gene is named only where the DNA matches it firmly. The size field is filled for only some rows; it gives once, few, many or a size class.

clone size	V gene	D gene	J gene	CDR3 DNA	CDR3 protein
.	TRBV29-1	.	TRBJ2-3	TGCAGCGTTGGCCAGGGCATAGATACGCAGTATTTT	CSVGQGIDTQYF
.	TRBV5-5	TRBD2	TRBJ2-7	TGTGCCAGCAGCTTGACTAGCGGGAGGGCCTCGGTCTACGAGCAGTACTTC	CASSLTSGRASVYEQYF
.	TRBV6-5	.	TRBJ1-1	TGTGCCAGCAGTTACATGGAGGGAGGGTTCACTGAAGCTTTCTTT	CASSYMEGGFTEAFF
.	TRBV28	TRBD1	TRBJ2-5	TGTGCCAGCAACTCCCAGGGGGCGCGCGAGACCCAGTACTTC	CASNSQGARETQYF
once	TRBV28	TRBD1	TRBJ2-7	TGTGCCAGCAGAAAACCGGGACAGGGGAAGCACGAGCAGTACTTC	CASRKPGQGKHEQYF
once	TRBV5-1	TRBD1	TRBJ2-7	TGCGCCAGCAACCTATTCCCGGGACAGGGGAAGGGCGAGCAGTACTTC	CASNLFPGQGKGEQYF
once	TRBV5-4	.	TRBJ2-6	TGTGCCAGCAGCCTGGACAGCTCTGGGGCCAACGTCCTGACTTTC	CASSLDSSGANVLTF
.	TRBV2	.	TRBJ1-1	TGTGCCAGCAGCGAGAGACCGGGAAACACTGAAGCTTTCTTT	CASSERPGNTEAFF
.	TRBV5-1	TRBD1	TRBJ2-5	TGCGCCAGCAGCCTGACAGGGGTTTGGGAGACCCAGTACTTC	CASSLTGVWETQYF
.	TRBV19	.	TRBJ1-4	TGTGCCAGTAGTAAAGAGGGGCACAAACCCTATGAAAAACTGTTTTTT	CASSKEGHKPYEKLFF
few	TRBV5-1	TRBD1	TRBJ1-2	TGCGCCAGCAGCCGGGACAGAAACTATGGCTACACCTTC	CASSRDRNYGYTF
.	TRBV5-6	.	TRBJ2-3	TGTGCCAGCAGCCGGGGACTCCATTCGATAGATACGCAGTATTTT	CASSRGLHSIDTQYF
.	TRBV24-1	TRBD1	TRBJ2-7	TGTGCCACCAGTGCCCGAATGACAGGGGGCCTTTACGAGCAGTACTTC	CATSARMTGGLYEQYF
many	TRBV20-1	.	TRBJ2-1	TGCAGTGCTAGCCCCAGGAATGAGCAGTTCTTC	CSASPRNEQFF
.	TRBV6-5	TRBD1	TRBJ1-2	TGTGCCAGCAGCCTACAGGGGAACTATGGCTACACCTTC	CASSLQGNYGYTF
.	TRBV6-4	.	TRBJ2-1	TGTGCCAGCAGTGACCGAACAGGGGAGCAGTTCTTC	CASSDRTGEQFF
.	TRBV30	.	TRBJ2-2	TGTGCCTGGAGTGTAGGAGTAGGTACCGGGGAGCTGTTTTTT	CAWSVGVGTGELFF
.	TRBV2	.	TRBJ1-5	TGTGCCAGCAGCCCTTACAGGGCTGATCAGCCCCAGCATTTT	CASSPYRADQPQHF
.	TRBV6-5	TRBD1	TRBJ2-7	TGTGCCATTGGCCGGGACAGGGTGGACGAGCAGTACTTC	CAIGRDRVDEQYF
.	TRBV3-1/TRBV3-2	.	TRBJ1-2	TGTGCCAGCCGGGGGGATGGGGTTTCTGGCTACACCTTC	CASRGDGVSGYTF
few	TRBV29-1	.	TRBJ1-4	TGCAGCGCCCCTTTTAATGAAAAACTGTTTTTT	CSAPFNEKLFF
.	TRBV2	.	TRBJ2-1	TGTGCCAGCAGCCCCCATAATGAGCAGTTCTTC	CASSPHNEQFF
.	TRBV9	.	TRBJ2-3	TGTGCCAGCAGCGTAGGGTCATCTCGGGAGTGGAAAGATACGCAGTATTTT	CASSVGSSREWKDTQYF
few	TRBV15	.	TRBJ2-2	TGTGCCACCAGCAGAGACTACCACACCGGGGAGCTGTTTTTT	CATSRDYHTGELFF
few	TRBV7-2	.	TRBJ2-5	TGTGCCAGCAGCTTAGCGTATCAAGAGACCCAGTACTTC	CASSLAYQETQYF
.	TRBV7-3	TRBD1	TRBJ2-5	TGTGCCAGCAGCTGGACAGGCCCCCAAGAGACCCAGTACTTC	CASSWTGPQETQYF
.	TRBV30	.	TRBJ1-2	TGTGCCTGGAGTGTAAGTTCCGGGGGATCCGTGCCATGGGGCTACACCTTC	CAWSVSSGGSVPWGYTF
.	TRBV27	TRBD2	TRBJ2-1	TGTGCCAGCACTACCCTAAAATTAGCGGGAGGGCCCTCCAATGAGCAGTTCTTC	CASTTLKLAGGPSNEQFF
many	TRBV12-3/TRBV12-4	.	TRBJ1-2	TGTGCCAGCAGTTTAGACGGGTCTCGTGGCTACACCTTC	CASSLDGSRGYTF
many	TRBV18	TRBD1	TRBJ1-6	TGTGCCAGCTCACTGACAGGGGCTGGGACGTTTAATTCACCCCTCCACTTT	CASSLTGAGTFNSPLHF
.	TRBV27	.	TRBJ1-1	TGTGCCAGCAGTTTAACAGGACCAAACACTGAAGCTTTCTTT	CASSLTGPNTEAFF
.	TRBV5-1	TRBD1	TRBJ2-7	TGCGCCAGCAGGAACGACGGGACAGCTTTCTTC	CASRNDGTAFF
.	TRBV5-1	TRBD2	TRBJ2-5	TGCGCCAGCAGCTCCGGACTAGTCCGAGAGACCCAGTACTTC	CASSSGLVRETQYF
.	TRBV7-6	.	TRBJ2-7	TGTGCCAGCAGCTTACTTCCGAGGACTGCCTCCTACGAGCAGTACTTC	CASSLLPRTASYEQYF
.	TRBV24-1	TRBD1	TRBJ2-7	TGTGCCACCAGTGATCACCTGACAGGGTCGGGGCAGTACTTC	CATSDHLTGSGQYF
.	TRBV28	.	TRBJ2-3	TGTGCCAGCCAGACAGCTAGCACAGATACGCAGTATTTT	CASQTASTDTQYF
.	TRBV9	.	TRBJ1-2	TGTGCCAGCAGCGTGGGGAGGGCTCTCTATGGCTACACCTTC	CASSVGRALYGYTF
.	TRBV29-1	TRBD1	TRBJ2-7	TGCAGCGTTACCAGACAGGGGGCGGTAAAAGAGCAGTACTTC	CSVTRQGAVKEQYF
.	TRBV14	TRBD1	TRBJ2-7	TGTGCCAGCAGCCAAGCACGGACAGGGGGATACGAGCAGTACTTC	CASSQARTGGYEQYF
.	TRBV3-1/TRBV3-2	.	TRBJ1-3	TGTGCCAGCAGCCAAGATAGGCGGAGCTCTGGAAACACCATATATTTT	CASSQDRRSSGNTIYF
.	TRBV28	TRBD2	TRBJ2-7	TGTGCCACCATTGGGACTAGCGGGAGGGCCTCCTACGAGCAGTACTTC	CATIGTSGRASYEQYF
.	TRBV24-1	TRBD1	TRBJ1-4	TGTGCCACCAGTCCACCGGGACAGGGAGGGGAAAAACTGTTTTTT	CATSPPGQGGEKLFF
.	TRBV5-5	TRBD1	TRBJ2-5	TGTGCCAGCGGATGGGACAGGGAGACCCAGTACTTC	CASGWDRETQYF
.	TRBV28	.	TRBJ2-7	TGTGCCAGCAGTTTAAACAAACCGGGGGAGCAGTACTTC	CASSLNKPGEQYF
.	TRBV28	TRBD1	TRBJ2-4	TGTGCCAGCTGCCCCAGGGGGTTGAACATTCAGTACTTC	CASCPRGLNIQYF
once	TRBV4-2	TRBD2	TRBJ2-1	TGTGCCAGCAGCCCGCGACTAATAGCGGGGGCCTACAATGAGCAGTTCTTC	CASSPRLIAGAYNEQFF
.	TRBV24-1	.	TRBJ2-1	TGTGCCACCAGTGATCCGGGTGGCTCCTACAATGAGCAGTTCTTC	CATSDPGGSYNEQFF
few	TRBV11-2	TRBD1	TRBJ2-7	TGTGCCAGCAGCGTTAACAGGGGCGAGTCCTACGAGCAGTACTTC	CASSVNRGESYEQYF
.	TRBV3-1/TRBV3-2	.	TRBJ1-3	TGTGCCAGCAGCCAAACCTGGAGCTCTGGAAACACCATATATTTT	CASSQTWSSGNTIYF
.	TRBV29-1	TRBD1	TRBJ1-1	TGCAGCGTCTTAGACAGGGTGACTGAAGCTTTCTTT	CSVLDRVTEAFF